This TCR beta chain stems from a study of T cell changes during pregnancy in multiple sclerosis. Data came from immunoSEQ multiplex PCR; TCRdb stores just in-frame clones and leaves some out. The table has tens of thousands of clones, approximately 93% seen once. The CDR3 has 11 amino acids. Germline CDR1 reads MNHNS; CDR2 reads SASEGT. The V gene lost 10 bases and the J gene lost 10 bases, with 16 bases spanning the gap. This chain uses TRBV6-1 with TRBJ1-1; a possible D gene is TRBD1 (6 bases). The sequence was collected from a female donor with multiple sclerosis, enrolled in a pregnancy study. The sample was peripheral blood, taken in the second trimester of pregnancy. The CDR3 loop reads CATGTGSPAFF. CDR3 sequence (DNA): TGTGCCACCGGCACAGGGTCACCAGCTTTCTTT.